The TCR beta chain described here comes from a study of CD8+ T cells in alopecia areata. Whole-study results and caveats: For lesional scalp, especially alopecia totalis/universalis, clonality was higher than in normal scalp.

CDR3 length: 13 amino acids. The germline CDR1 and CDR2 sequences are GTSNPN and SVGIG (reference sequence). V dropped 1 base and J dropped 5 bases, with 9 bases sitting between them. As the sequencing template, cDNA was produced by extracting RNA and reverse transcribing it. Sequencing used immunoSEQ multiplex PCR; TCRdb keeps in-frame clones, though not all of them. The repertoire consists of 180,000 or so clones, with about half occurring once and the leading ten covering roughly a tenth. The treatment denotes: oral pan-JAK inhibitor, 5-10 mg twice daily. As to this clone: Its antigen is unknown.

V gene TRBV30 combines with J gene TRBJ1-5; D gene ambiguous. The sample was CD8+ T cells sorted from blood, taken around week 54, from a patient treated with tofacitinib. The sequence derives from a human donor with alopecia areata. The CDR3 DNA is TGTGCCTGGAGTGGCGGGAGAGATCAGCCCCAGCATTTT. It codes for CAWSGGRDQPQHF.